A selection of T cell receptor beta chains follows, all from one sample in a study of T cell clonotyping in hematopoietic cell transplantation. The protocol was immunoSEQ multiplex PCR, while the TCRdb copy is restricted to in-frame clones and leaves out a portion. The table lists about 11,000 clones, roughly nine tenths of them singletons. Specimen: PBMCs, collected 100 days after allogeneic stem cell transplant. These receptors originate from a female patient aged 60 to 70 who had an allogeneic stem cell transplant from an unrelated donor, so the T cells may come from the graft donor. Some clones in this sample may be carry-over from other donors' samples. Each CDR3 is given with its conserved first and last residue. D genes are given only for firm matches. A row's size may be missing; if present it is once, few, many or a size class.

CDR3nt: TGCGCCAGCAGCCAAGACCCTAATGAAAAACTGTTTTTT
CDR3aa: CASSQDPNEKLFF
abundance: .
v_gene: TRBV4-3
d_gene: .
len: 13
j_gene: TRBJ1-4

CDR3nt: TGTGCCAGCAGCTCCACAGAGGCTGGGGCCAACGTCCTGACTTTC
CDR3aa: CASSSTEAGANVLTF
abundance: once
v_gene: TRBV6-6
d_gene: .
len: 15
j_gene: TRBJ2-6

CDR3nt: TGTGCCAGCATCCCAACAAACTATGGCTACACCTTC
CDR3aa: CASIPTNYGYTF
abundance: .
v_gene: TRBV5-4
d_gene: .
len: 12
j_gene: TRBJ1-2

CDR3nt: TGCAGCGTTGAAGATTTCCCTGAGCAGTACTTC
CDR3aa: CSVEDFPEQYF
abundance: .
v_gene: TRBV29-1
d_gene: .
len: 11
j_gene: TRBJ2-7

CDR3nt: TGTGCCAGCAGTTACTCCGGGACAGGGCCCTACGAGCAGTACTTC
CDR3aa: CASSYSGTGPYEQYF
abundance: .
v_gene: TRBV6-5
d_gene: TRBD1
len: 15
j_gene: TRBJ2-7

CDR3nt: TGTGCCAGCAGCTTAGATTGGCTAGCGGGGGCGAACACCGGGGAGCTGTTTTTT
CDR3aa: CASSLDWLAGANTGELFF
abundance: .
v_gene: TRBV11-3
d_gene: TRBD2
len: 18
j_gene: TRBJ2-2

CDR3nt: TGCAGCGTTACCCGGGTCCACGAGCAGTACTTC
CDR3aa: CSVTRVHEQYF
abundance: .
v_gene: TRBV29-1
d_gene: .
len: 11
j_gene: TRBJ2-7

CDR3nt: TGTGCCAGCAGCCTAGGTCTGGGTGAGCAGTTCTTC
CDR3aa: CASSLGLGEQFF
abundance: large
v_gene: TRBV28
d_gene: .
len: 12
j_gene: TRBJ2-1

CDR3nt: TGTGCCAGCAGTTTCCCGGGCTCCTACAATGAGCAGTTCTTC
CDR3aa: CASSFPGSYNEQFF
abundance: .
v_gene: TRBV27
d_gene: .
len: 14
j_gene: TRBJ2-1

CDR3nt: TGTGCCAGCATGAGGGGAACTAGCTCCTACAATGAGCAGTTCTTC
CDR3aa: CASMRGTSSYNEQFF
abundance: .
v_gene: TRBV21-1
d_gene: .
len: 15
j_gene: TRBJ2-1

CDR3nt: TGTGCCAGCAGCTTTAGGGGGGGACAACAGAACACTGAAGCTTTCTTT
CDR3aa: CASSFRGGQQNTEAFF
abundance: .
v_gene: TRBV7-2
d_gene: .
len: 16
j_gene: TRBJ1-1

CDR3nt: TGTGCCAGCAGCGGACAATGGACAGGGAAGTACGAGCAGTACTTC
CDR3aa: CASSGQWTGKYEQYF
abundance: .
v_gene: TRBV11-1
d_gene: TRBD1
len: 15
j_gene: TRBJ2-7

CDR3nt: TGTGCCAGCAGCTTACAGATAGCCAAAAACATTCAGTACTTC
CDR3aa: CASSLQIAKNIQYF
abundance: .
v_gene: TRBV11-2
d_gene: .
len: 14
j_gene: TRBJ2-4

CDR3nt: TGTGCCTGGAGTGTACCCCGGAGGGTCGAAAAACTGTTTTTT
CDR3aa: CAWSVPRRVEKLFF
abundance: .
v_gene: TRBV30
d_gene: .
len: 14
j_gene: TRBJ1-4

CDR3nt: TGTGCCAGCAGTTCCTGGGACTTCCCCCACGAGCAGTACTTC
CDR3aa: CASSSWDFPHEQYF
abundance: .
v_gene: TRBV27
d_gene: .
len: 14
j_gene: TRBJ2-7

CDR3nt: TGTGCCAGCAGCCAAGGACTAGAAGCTTTCTTT
CDR3aa: CASSQGLEAFF
abundance: .
v_gene: TRBV14
d_gene: .
len: 11
j_gene: TRBJ1-1

CDR3nt: TGCGCCAGCAGTACGGGACTAGCGGTCTACGAGCAGTACTTC
CDR3aa: CASSTGLAVYEQYF
abundance: .
v_gene: TRBV10-2
d_gene: TRBD2
len: 14
j_gene: TRBJ2-7

CDR3nt: TGTGCCATCAGTCCCCCTAGCGGGAGCTACGAGCAGTACTTC
CDR3aa: CAISPPSGSYEQYF
abundance: .
v_gene: TRBV10-3
d_gene: TRBD2
len: 14
j_gene: TRBJ2-7

CDR3nt: TGTGCCAGCAGTTTACGGCCGGTGAGAGATGGCTACACCTTC
CDR3aa: CASSLRPVRDGYTF
abundance: .
v_gene: TRBV27
d_gene: .
len: 14
j_gene: TRBJ1-2

CDR3nt: TGCGCCAGCAGCCAAGTCGCAGGGGGGGCGGACTACGAGCAGTACTTC
CDR3aa: CASSQVAGGADYEQYF
abundance: .
v_gene: TRBV4-3
d_gene: .
len: 16
j_gene: TRBJ2-7

CDR3nt: TGTGCCAGCAGTAGGGATTCAACTAATGAAAAACTGTTTTTT
CDR3aa: CASSRDSTNEKLFF
abundance: once
v_gene: TRBV28
d_gene: .
len: 14
j_gene: TRBJ1-4

CDR3nt: TGCGCCAGCAGCCAGATTGGGGACGCCGAGCAGTACTTC
CDR3aa: CASSQIGDAEQYF
abundance: .
v_gene: TRBV4-1
d_gene: .
len: 13
j_gene: TRBJ2-7

CDR3nt: TGTGCCAGCACGGCAGTTTCGCACGAGCAGTACTTC
CDR3aa: CASTAVSHEQYF
abundance: .
v_gene: TRBV27
d_gene: .
len: 12
j_gene: TRBJ2-7

CDR3nt: TGTGCCAGCAGTTTAGCCGGGTATGATACTGAAGCTTTCTTT
CDR3aa: CASSLAGYDTEAFF
abundance: .
v_gene: TRBV28
d_gene: .
len: 14
j_gene: TRBJ1-1

CDR3nt: TGTGCCAGCAGCTTACCTTCCTACGAGCAGTACTTC
CDR3aa: CASSLPSYEQYF
abundance: .
v_gene: TRBV7-9
d_gene: .
len: 12
j_gene: TRBJ2-7

CDR3nt: TGTGCCAGCAGCGCCACGGGACAGAATGAGCAGTTCTTC
CDR3aa: CASSATGQNEQFF
abundance: .
v_gene: TRBV7-6
d_gene: TRBD1
len: 13
j_gene: TRBJ2-1

CDR3nt: TGCGCCACCACGGCGGAGGTTGTGGCTTACAATGAGCAGTTCTTC
CDR3aa: CATTAEVVAYNEQFF
abundance: .
v_gene: TRBV4-1
d_gene: .
len: 15
j_gene: TRBJ2-1

CDR3nt: TGTGCCATCAGTGAGTCCCGGGGCCCGTTGTCCTACGAGCAGTACTTC
CDR3aa: CAISESRGPLSYEQYF
abundance: .
v_gene: TRBV10-3
d_gene: .
len: 16
j_gene: TRBJ2-7

CDR3nt: TGTGCCAGCAGCTATATGGGCCCTGATCAGCCCCAGCATTTT
CDR3aa: CASSYMGPDQPQHF
abundance: .
v_gene: TRBV11-2
d_gene: .
len: 14
j_gene: TRBJ1-5

CDR3nt: TGTGCCAGCAGCCCCCGGCAACTCACAGATACGCAGTATTTT
CDR3aa: CASSPRQLTDTQYF
abundance: .
v_gene: TRBV7-2
d_gene: .
len: 14
j_gene: TRBJ2-3

CDR3nt: TGCGCCAGCAGCCAAAGTCTGCGTTACGAGCAGTACTTC
CDR3aa: CASSQSLRYEQYF
abundance: .
v_gene: TRBV4-1
d_gene: .
len: 13
j_gene: TRBJ2-7

CDR3nt: TGTGCCAGCAGTTTGAGGACAGGGGGTCAGCCCCAGCATTTT
CDR3aa: CASSLRTGGQPQHF
abundance: once
v_gene: TRBV27
d_gene: TRBD1
len: 14
j_gene: TRBJ1-5

CDR3nt: TGTGCCAGCAGCTTAACTAGCGCAAATGAGCAGTTCTTC
CDR3aa: CASSLTSANEQFF
abundance: .
v_gene: TRBV7-2
d_gene: TRBD2
len: 13
j_gene: TRBJ2-1

CDR3nt: TGTGCCAGCAGCCAAAGGGGACAGGTTTCATACAATGAGCAGTTCTTC
CDR3aa: CASSQRGQVSYNEQFF
abundance: .
v_gene: TRBV7-6
d_gene: TRBD1
len: 16
j_gene: TRBJ2-1

CDR3nt: TGTGCCAGCTCACCGACAGGTTACGAGCAGTACTTC
CDR3aa: CASSPTGYEQYF
abundance: once
v_gene: TRBV18
d_gene: .
len: 12
j_gene: TRBJ2-7

CDR3nt: TGTGCCAGCAGCTATTCGGGGGTAGGACAGGGCTACACCTTC
CDR3aa: CASSYSGVGQGYTF
abundance: .
v_gene: TRBV7-2
d_gene: .
len: 14
j_gene: TRBJ1-2

CDR3nt: TGTGCCAGCAGCTTTGGGATCACCGGGGAGCTGTTTTTT
CDR3aa: CASSFGITGELFF
abundance: .
v_gene: TRBV5-6
d_gene: .
len: 13
j_gene: TRBJ2-2

CDR3nt: TGTGCCAGCAGGTTACCGGGACAGGGGTCCGGGGAGCTGTTTTTT
CDR3aa: CASRLPGQGSGELFF
abundance: .
v_gene: TRBV7-2
d_gene: TRBD1
len: 15
j_gene: TRBJ2-2

CDR3nt: TGTGCCAGCAGCCAAGATCTAGACGCCTTCTATGGCTACACCTTC
CDR3aa: CASSQDLDAFYGYTF
abundance: .
v_gene: TRBV4-2
d_gene: .
len: 15
j_gene: TRBJ1-2

CDR3nt: TGTGCCTGGATCCTGCTGGGGTGGGAGACCCAGTACTTC
CDR3aa: CAWILLGWETQYF
abundance: .
v_gene: TRBV30
d_gene: .
len: 13
j_gene: TRBJ2-5

CDR3nt: TGTGCCAGCAGCGCGGGGGGGTCTTATGCCTACGAGCAGTACTTC
CDR3aa: CASSAGGSYAYEQYF
abundance: .
v_gene: TRBV9
d_gene: TRBD2
len: 15
j_gene: TRBJ2-7

CDR3nt: TGTGCCAGCAGCCCAGGACAGGGGGGTGATGAAAAACTGTTTTTT
CDR3aa: CASSPGQGGDEKLFF
abundance: .
v_gene: TRBV5-4
d_gene: TRBD1
len: 15
j_gene: TRBJ1-4

CDR3nt: TGTGCCAGCAGCTCCGGGACAGGGGTAGATACGCAGTATTTT
CDR3aa: CASSSGTGVDTQYF
abundance: .
v_gene: TRBV7-6
d_gene: TRBD1
len: 14
j_gene: TRBJ2-3

CDR3nt: TGTGCTAGTAGTCCCGCCGTGGGGGGGACTGAAGCTTTCTTT
CDR3aa: CASSPAVGGTEAFF
abundance: once
v_gene: TRBV19
d_gene: .
len: 14
j_gene: TRBJ1-1

CDR3nt: TGCGCCAGCAGCTTCGGGACAGGGGTTTACGAGCAGTACTTC
CDR3aa: CASSFGTGVYEQYF
abundance: few
v_gene: TRBV5-1
d_gene: TRBD1
len: 14
j_gene: TRBJ2-7

CDR3nt: TGTGCCAGCAGTCCTACTAGCGGGATCTACAATGAGCAGTTCTTC
CDR3aa: CASSPTSGIYNEQFF
abundance: .
v_gene: TRBV6-1
d_gene: TRBD2
len: 15
j_gene: TRBJ2-1

CDR3nt: TGTGCCAGTAGTATAGATTTAGGGACTGAAGAGACCCAGTACTTC
CDR3aa: CASSIDLGTEETQYF
abundance: .
v_gene: TRBV19
d_gene: .
len: 15
j_gene: TRBJ2-5

CDR3nt: TGCGCCAGCAGCTTGGAGGGGCCCGAGCAGTACTTC
CDR3aa: CASSLEGPEQYF
abundance: .
v_gene: TRBV5-1
d_gene: .
len: 12
j_gene: TRBJ2-7

CDR3nt: TGCAGCGTTCGGGACAGGGGCTACGAGCAGTACTTC
CDR3aa: CSVRDRGYEQYF
abundance: .
v_gene: TRBV29-1
d_gene: TRBD1
len: 12
j_gene: TRBJ2-7

CDR3nt: TGTGCCAGCAGCTTAGGGACAGGGCTCACCGGGGAGCTGTTTTTT
CDR3aa: CASSLGTGLTGELFF
abundance: .
v_gene: TRBV7-6
d_gene: TRBD1
len: 15
j_gene: TRBJ2-2

CDR3nt: TGTGCCAGCAGCTTGGGGGGGGCTTATGGCTACACCTTC
CDR3aa: CASSLGGAYGYTF
abundance: .
v_gene: TRBV5-4
d_gene: .
len: 13
j_gene: TRBJ1-2

CDR3nt: TGTGCCAGCAGTTTCCGACAGGGGCATCAGCCCCAGCATTTT
CDR3aa: CASSFRQGHQPQHF
abundance: medium-sized
v_gene: TRBV28
d_gene: TRBD1
len: 14
j_gene: TRBJ1-5

CDR3nt: TGTGCCATCAGGGACTTTTTGGAGCAGTACTTC
CDR3aa: CAIRDFLEQYF
abundance: .
v_gene: TRBV10-3
d_gene: .
len: 11
j_gene: TRBJ2-7